These 32 T cell receptor beta chains were all obtained from the same sample, sequenced in a study of cytotoxic CD8 clonotypes in ibrutinib-treated CLL. Assay: immunoSEQ multiplex PCR; the TCRdb copy retains only in-frame clones and omits some. This sample has 130,000 or so clones, with roughly 83% found just once. The sample was PBMCs, taken after 12 months of ibrutinib treatment. The receptors derive from a human donor with chronic lymphocytic leukemia.

This chain joins TRBV9 and TRBJ2-1; TRBD2 matches 10 bases. Germline loops: CDR1 SGDLS, CDR2 YYNGEE. The CDR3 has 14 residues. The V segment lost 5 bases and the J segment 4 bases; nucleotides outside the gene matches: 3. The CDR3 nucleotides are TGTGCCAGCAGTGGGACTAGCGCTTACAATGAGCAGTTCTTC. It yields the protein CASSGTSAYNEQFF.

This chain uses TRBV6-5 with TRBJ2-7, with D possibly TRBD1 on 6 matching bases. Trimming left V 6 bases short and J 9 bases short, with 18 bases between. The CDR3 spans 13 residues. Germline V gene sequence: CDR1 MNHEY, CDR2 SVGAGI. Here the CDR3 DNA reads TGTGCCAGCAGGAAGCCAGGGACATTCGGGCAGTACTTC. Its protein is CASRKPGTFGQYF.

This clone was recorded a few times. The same CDR3 can be traced to other DNA sequences in this sample. The J gene is TRBJ2-3, the V gene TRBV18, with D uncertain. Trimming took off 3 bases at V and 4 bases at J, with 8 bases between the two ends. Germline lookup yields CDR1 KGHSH and CDR2 LQKENI. The length of the CDR3 is 13 residues. The DNA for the CDR3 is TGTGCCAGCTCACCCCCCTCCGCAGATACGCAGTATTTT. This sequence encodes CASSPPSADTQYF.

In this sample, this clone turned up a few times. The chain uses TRBV27 and TRBJ1-2, with D perhaps matching TRBD1 (5 bases). From germline, CDR1 is MNHEY and CDR2 SMNVEV (reference sequence). There are 14 residues in the CDR3. Trimming removed 5 bases at V and 8 bases at J, with 18 bases between. CDR3 nucleotide sequence: TGTGCCAGCAGTACCGATCGGGTCCGGGGGGGCTACACCTTC. Protein: CASSTDRVRGGYTF.

The chain has TRBV18 and TRBJ1-3; possible D gene TRBD1, 6 bases. V was clipped by 3 bases and J by 0 bases, with 6 bases between them. The CDR3 spans 14 residues. Germline CDR1 KGHSH, CDR2 LQKENI. CDR3 DNA sequence: TGTGCCAGCTCACCGACAGGCTCTGGAAACACCATATATTTT. Translated: CASSPTGSGNTIYF.

J is TRBJ2-3 and V is TRBV27; 10 bases map to TRBD1. The CDR3 is 16 residues long. Germline values: CDR1 MNHEY, CDR2 SMNVEV (reference sequence). Trimming at V came to 5 bases and at J to 7 bases, leaving 12 bases not matched to a gene. Written as DNA, the CDR3 is TGTGCCAGCAGTCCTAGGACGACAGGGGGCTTGAATACGCAGTATTTT. The encoded protein is CASSPRTTGGLNTQYF.

V is TRBV6-1 and J is TRBJ1-5; unclear D gene. The germline V and J ends were trimmed by 8 bases and 3 bases, with 17 bases remaining between them. This CDR3 comprises 15 residues. Germline V gene lookup returns CDR1 MNHNS and CDR2 SASEGT. CDR3 DNA sequence: TGTGCCAGCTCAAAAGGGCAGGCTTACAATCAGCCCCAGCATTTT. Translating it yields CASSKGQAYNQPQHF.

This rearrangement joins TRBV28 to TRBJ2-3, with 7 bases aligning to TRBD1. CDR1 and CDR2 (germline): MDHEN, SYDVKM. This CDR3 is built from 13 residues. Trimming took 11 bases from V and 0 from J; bases not matched to a gene: 5. CDR3 region: CAGGQLSTDTQYF. The CDR3 coding sequence is TGTGCCGGGGGACAGCTGAGCACAGATACGCAGTATTTT.

This clone appeared once. V is TRBV4-2 and J is TRBJ2-7; a weak D match, TRBD2 (5 bases). Germline assignment: CDR1 LGHNA and CDR2 YNFKEQ. CDR3 size: 12 residues. With 8 bases removed from V and 10 bases from J, the gap between germline ends came to 18 bases. The DNA for the CDR3 is TGTGCCAGCGCGTCAGGCAGAGGAGGACAGTACTTC. Amino acid sequence: CASASGRGGQYF.

The chain couples TRBV5-1 to TRBJ1-5; D not certain. Deletions cut 4 bases from V and 5 bases from J, with 10 bases between. The length of the CDR3 is 13 residues. Germline-derived CDR1 and CDR2 are SGHRS and YFSETQ. Here the CDR3 reads CASSRGLDQPQHF. The CDR3, as DNA: TGCGCCAGCAGCCGGGGTTTAGATCAGCCCCAGCATTTT.

V usage is TRBV7-9 and J usage is TRBJ2-1; TRBD2 matches 10 bases. After removal of 5 bases from V and 4 bases from J, the junction contained 2 bases not matched to a gene. Germline loops: CDR1 SEHNR, CDR2 FQNEAQ (reference sequence). This CDR3 region has 14 residues. Here the CDR3 DNA reads TGTGCCAGCAGCCCTAGCGGGAGTTACAATGAGCAGTTCTTC. This sequence encodes CASSPSGSYNEQFF.

The chain carries TRBV29-1 and TRBJ1-1; D remains ambiguous. Germline V gene data show CDR1 as SQVTM and CDR2 as ANQGSEA. Trimming left V 5 bases short and J 4 bases short, with 11 bases between. The CDR3 is 12 residues long. The CDR3 nucleotides read TGCAGCGTTAAATCGGGGATCACTGAAGCTTTCTTT. Translated: CSVKSGITEAFF.

V usage is TRBV9 and J usage is TRBJ1-4; D is undetermined. V was pared by 1 base and J by 3 bases, with 10 bases between. Germline CDR1 and CDR2: SGDLS and YYNGEE. The CDR3 loop spans 15 amino acids. The CDR3 DNA is TGTGCCAGCAGCGTATTAGGGCTAGCTAATGAAAAACTGTTTTTT. Translation: CASSVLGLANEKLFF.

The rearrangement links TRBV4-2 to TRBJ2-1; no definite D call. CDR3 length: 12 residues. V gave up 0 bases and J gave up 9 bases, with 6 bases separating them. From germline, CDR1 is LGHNA and CDR2 YNFKEQ. The CDR3 loop is CASSQDTREQFF. CDR3 sequence (DNA): TGTGCCAGCAGCCAAGATACGCGTGAGCAGTTCTTC.

The chain couples TRBV4-3 to TRBJ1-1; a possible D gene is TRBD1 (6 bases). V lost 3 bases and J 8 bases, leaving 16 bases between the germline ends. From germline, CDR1 is LGHNA and CDR2 YSLEER. CDR3 length equals 14 residues. CDR3 sequence (DNA): TGCGCCAGCAGCCAGCGGGACATTGTAGGGGAAGCTTTCTTT. Its protein is CASSQRDIVGEAFF.

To note about this clone: At the DNA level, this CDR3 is encoded by other sequences in the same sample as well. The chain has TRBV27 and TRBJ2-2; D is unclear. Germline-derived CDR1 and CDR2 are MNHEY and SMNVEV (reference sequence). The CDR3 consists of 16 residues. Trimming stripped 1 base from V and 0 bases from J, with 9 bases between. Written as DNA, the CDR3 is TGTGCCAGCAGTTTATTTTCAGGTTCGAACACCGGGGAGCTGTTTTTT. Translation gives CASSLFSGSNTGELFF.

The chain couples TRBV6-1 to TRBJ2-5, with 12 bases identical to TRBD1. This CDR3 contains 16 residues. Germline values: CDR1 MNHNS, CDR2 SASEGT. V shed 1 base, J shed 4 bases, and the junction held 4 bases outside the gene matches. CDR3 protein: CASSEDWDRGPETQYF. The DNA of the CDR3 is TGTGCCAGCAGTGAAGATTGGGACAGGGGGCCAGAGACCCAGTACTTC.

This clone was seen a handful of times. The chain has TRBV29-1 and TRBJ1-2; a possible D gene is TRBD1 (6 bases). Germline V gene lookup returns CDR1 SQVTM and CDR2 ANQGSEA. This CDR3 has 13 residues. Trimming removed 3 bases at V and 3 bases at J, with 11 bases between. The CDR3 nucleotides read TGCAGCGTTGACTCAGGGGAGGACTATGGCTACACCTTC. As protein: CSVDSGEDYGYTF.

The CDR3 spells CASSSPPKDRGFFTDTQYF. The DNA of the CDR3 is TGTGCCAGCAGTTCACCACCAAAAGACAGGGGATTTTTCACAGATACGCAGTATTTT. The J gene is TRBJ2-3, the V gene TRBV27; TRBD1 agrees at 8 bases. The CDR3 is 19 amino acids. V trimming: 4 bases; J trimming: 2 bases; junction bases outside the gene matches: 17. Germline V CDR1 and CDR2: MNHEY, SMNVEV (reference sequence).

The CDR3, as DNA: TGTGCCAGCAGGGGGACAGGGGGGACTGAAGCTTTCTTT. Amino acids: CASRGTGGTEAFF. V gene TRBV2 combines with J gene TRBJ1-1; 11 bases align to TRBD1. J gave up 5 bases and V 6 bases, and 2 bases lay outside the gene matches. Germline V CDR1 and CDR2: SNHLY, FYNNEI. The CDR3 length is 13 residues.

This chain links TRBV18 with TRBJ2-1; the match to TRBD2 covers 8 bases. This CDR3 has 16 residues. Trimming at V came to 6 bases and at J to 4 bases, leaving 11 bases not matched to a gene. Germline V gives CDR1 KGHSH, CDR2 LQKENI. The CDR3 sequence: CASSRNSGGRYNEQFF. In DNA form, the CDR3 reads TGTGCCAGCTCCCGTAACTCCGGCGGGAGGTACAATGAGCAGTTCTTC.

This clone has more than one count but fewer than ten. This chain links TRBV7-8 with TRBJ1-1; 7 nucleotides align to TRBD1. Germline V gives CDR1 SGHVS, CDR2 FQNEAQ. Unmatched junction bases numbered 10, after V lost 5 bases and J lost 4 bases. The CDR3 has 15 residues. In nucleotides, the CDR3 is TGTGCCAGCAGCGCGAACACAGGGGTAGGCACTGAAGCTTTCTTT. Encoded protein: CASSANTGVGTEAFF.

The chain joins TRBV5-4 to TRBJ2-2; 13 bases are shared with TRBD2. V shed 3 bases and J 6 bases; nucleotides not matched to a gene: 5. CDR1 and CDR2 from the germline V gene are SGHNT and YYREEE (reference sequence). The CDR3 totals 16 residues. The CDR3 DNA reads TGTGCCAGCAGCTCGGGACTAGCGGGATTTCCCGGGGAGCTGTTTTTT. Protein: CASSSGLAGFPGELFF.

The chain recombines TRBV6-6 with TRBJ1-2; no clear D. Trimming took off 6 bases at V and 2 bases at J, with 10 bases between the two ends. The germline gives CDR1 MNHNY, CDR2 SVGAGI (reference sequence). The CDR3 is made up of 13 amino acids. The CDR3 region is CASSAVGNYGYTF. CDR3 sequence (DNA): TGTGCCAGCAGCGCCGTGGGGAACTATGGCTACACCTTC.

V usage is TRBV4-3 and J usage is TRBJ2-1; a possible D gene is TRBD2 (5 bases). This CDR3 region has 16 residues. Trimming took 1 base from V and 2 from J, leaving 12 bases between them. CDR1 is LGHNA, CDR2 YSLEER, per germline. The CDR3, as DNA: TGCGCCAGCAGCCAAGGACTATATGAGACCTACAATGAGCAGTTCTTC. Protein sequence: CASSQGLYETYNEQFF.

This clone was picked up a small number of times. This sequence joins TRBV7-9 and TRBJ1-5; the D is unclear. Trimming removed 1 base at V and 0 bases at J, with 4 bases between. The CDR3 sequence is 14 residues long. Germline V gene lookup returns CDR1 SEHNR and CDR2 FQNEAQ (reference sequence). CDR3 sequence reads: CASSLGISNQPQHF. The CDR3 coding sequence is TGTGCCAGCAGCTTAGGCATTAGCAATCAGCCCCAGCATTTT.

V usage is TRBV6-5 and J usage is TRBJ1-4, with TRBD1 matching 7 bases. This CDR3 is 15 amino acids long. J gave up 8 bases and V 5 bases, and 11 bases lay outside the gene matches. The germline CDR1 and CDR2 sequences are MNHEY and SVGAGI. The CDR3 spells CASSAQIGQDEKLFF. Written as DNA, the CDR3 is TGTGCCAGCAGTGCACAAATCGGACAGGACGAAAAACTGTTTTTT.

This clone was seen a few times. The chain couples TRBV7-9 to TRBJ1-2; D unresolved. In germline, CDR1 is SEHNR, CDR2 FQNEAQ (reference sequence). Trimming cost V 5 bases and J 8 bases, with 18 bases left between them. The CDR3 is 14 residues long. CDR3 coding DNA: TGTGCCAGCAGCCCTTATGAGTTCTCGGGCGGCTACACCTTC. Translated, it gives CASSPYEFSGGYTF. Combining the CDR3 with reference TRBV7-9 and TRBJ1-2 gives the whole variable domain DTGVSQNPRHKITKRGQNVTFRCDPISEHNRLYWYRQTLGQGPEFLTYFQNEAQLEKSRLLSDRFSAERPKGSFSTLEIQRTEQGDSAMYLCASSPYEFSGGYTFGSGTRLTVV.

The V call is TRBV27, the J call TRBJ2-2; D possibly uses TRBD1 or TRBD2 (5 bases each). CDR3 length: 14 residues. From germline, CDR1 is MNHEY and CDR2 SMNVEV (reference sequence). V was pared by 1 base and J by 6 bases, with 9 bases between. CDR3 DNA: TGTGCCAGCAGTTTATATCCGGGACCCGGGGAGCTGTTTTTT. It encodes CASSLYPGPGELFF.

The chain couples TRBV28 to TRBJ2-7; 9 nucleotides line up with TRBD2. V lost 1 base to trimming and J lost 3 bases; unmatched junction nucleotides: 7. The CDR3 is 16 amino acids. The germline CDR1 and CDR2 sequences are MDHEN and SYDVKM. The CDR3 region is CASSLSGLAGLYEQYF. The CDR3 DNA sequence: TGTGCCAGCAGTTTATCGGGGCTAGCGGGACTCTACGAGCAGTACTTC.

The V call is TRBV11-3, the J call TRBJ2-2, with D hard to call. Between the trimmed V and J ends, which lost 5 bases and 5 bases, there was a span of 6 bases. The germline V gene has CDR1 SGHNT and CDR2 YENEEA. The CDR3 length is 12 residues. In DNA, the CDR3 is TGTGCCAGCAGCCGTTCGACCGGGGAGCTGTTTTTT. Translation: CASSRSTGELFF.

This chain joins TRBV7-8 and TRBJ2-7; possibly TRBD2 for D (6 bases). The CDR3 is 14 residues long. The germline V gene encodes CDR1 SGHVS and CDR2 FQNEAQ. V was pared by 3 bases and J by 3 bases, with 12 bases between. The CDR3 DNA reads TGTGCCAGCAGCTTTAGGGAGGCGGTCTACGAGCAGTACTTC. This gives the protein CASSFREAVYEQYF.